Below are 22 T cell receptor beta chains sequenced from a single sample in a study of memory CD4+ T cells and cytomegalovirus serostatus. Measured with immunoSEQ multiplex PCR; TCRdb has only the in-frame clones, and not every one. The sample has under 50,000 clones, approximately 78% seen once. Single viable CD3+CD4+CD8-CD45RO+ cells were sorted as the memory CD4+ T cells. Input material: memory CD4+ T cells from blood. Every receptor here comes from an adult in good health and CMV-seronegative.

The chain recombines TRBV7-2 with TRBJ1-5; the D gene is possibly TRBD1 (6 bases). Germline assignment: CDR1 SGHTA and CDR2 FQGNSA. This CDR3 is built from 17 residues. The V gene lost 2 bases and the J gene lost 5 bases, with 19 bases spanning the gap. In DNA, the CDR3 is TGTGCCAGCAGCTTACGGGCAGGGGCAGGGGTTCATCAGCCCCAGCATTTT. As protein: CASSLRAGAGVHQPQHF.

The chain recombines TRBV7-2 with TRBJ1-1; 10 bases are shared with TRBD1. The CDR3 has 15 residues. Unmatched junction bases numbered 6, after V lost 4 bases and J lost 4 bases. Germline CDR1 is SGHTA and CDR2 is FQGNSA. CDR3 nucleotides: TGTGCCAGCAGCTCCTCCCGGACAGGGGGCACTGAAGCTTTCTTT. Protein sequence: CASSSSRTGGTEAFF.

V is TRBV5-6 and J is TRBJ1-4; no definite D call. Germline values: CDR1 SGHDT, CDR2 YYEEEE. The V end lost 2 bases, the J end lost 8 bases, and 10 bases lay between the germline ends. The CDR3 has 13 amino acids. CDR3 protein: CASSLQKTEKLFF. CDR3 bases: TGTGCCAGCAGCTTACAGAAAACCGAAAAACTGTTTTTT.

This chain joins TRBV5-8 and TRBJ2-5; D is undetermined. The CDR3 is 13 amino acids. The ends were cut back, 4 bases at V and 5 bases at J, with 12 bases in the middle. The germline gives CDR1 SGHTS, CDR2 YDEGEE. The CDR3 region is CASSAPPVETQYF. The CDR3 region has the DNA TGTGCCAGCAGCGCCCCTCCCGTTGAGACCCAGTACTTC.

CDR3 sequence: CALQPARLSGYTF. CDR3 nucleotide sequence: TGTGCCTTGCAACCTGCGAGACTGTCTGGCTACACCTTC. J is TRBJ1-2 and V is TRBV30; no reliable D call. The CDR3 sequence is 13 residues long. CDR1 and CDR2 (germline): GTSNPN, SVGIG (reference sequence). Trimming shortened V by 7 bases and J by 7 bases, and 19 bases separated the two germline ends.

J is TRBJ2-7 and V is TRBV19; D possibly matches TRBD1 or TRBD2 (5 bases each). Trimming removed 5 bases from V and 3 bases from J, with 17 bases in between. The CDR3 length is 15 residues. In germline, CDR1 is LNHDA, CDR2 SQIVND (reference sequence). The chain's CDR3 is CASSSGAVGLYEQYF. The DNA for the CDR3 is TGTGCCAGTAGTTCTGGGGCAGTTGGACTCTACGAGCAGTACTTC.

The V call is TRBV9, the J call TRBJ1-2, with D possibly matching TRBD1 (5 bases). This CDR3 region has 16 residues. V lost 5 bases to trimming and J lost 4 bases, with 21 bases between them. Germline lookup yields CDR1 SGDLS and CDR2 YYNGEE. The CDR3 region is CASRRDHLVSGYGYTF. CDR3 coding DNA: TGTGCCAGCAGACGGGACCACTTAGTTTCGGGCTATGGCTACACCTTC.

The chain is built from TRBV18 and TRBJ1-2; TRBD1 might be the D (6 bases). The CDR3 length is 14 residues. CDR1 and CDR2 (germline): KGHSH, LQKENI. V was cut by 5 bases and J by 8 bases, with 18 bases left in between. The CDR3 here is CASSASGNRDGYTF. The CDR3, as DNA: TGTGCCAGCTCAGCGTCCGGGAACAGGGACGGCTACACCTTC.

The gene calls are TRBV18 and TRBJ1-1; a possible D gene is TRBD1 (5 bases). The CDR3 is 14 residues long. The V gene's germline CDR1 is KGHSH and CDR2 LQKENI. V was clipped by 6 bases and J by 0 bases, with 11 bases between them. The DNA for the CDR3 is TGTGCCAGCTCGTCAGGGCTCATGAACACTGAAGCTTTCTTT. The encoded protein is CASSSGLMNTEAFF.

The chain employs TRBV29-1 and TRBJ2-7; D unresolved. Germline V gene lookup returns CDR1 SQVTM and CDR2 ANQGSEA. Trimming removed 4 bases from V and 1 base from J, with 14 bases in between. The CDR3 spans 14 residues. CDR3 DNA sequence: TGCAGCGTTGCTACAAGTTCAGCATCCTACGAGCAGTACTTC. This codes for CSVATSSASYEQYF.

The chain uses TRBV18 and TRBJ1-4; D may be TRBD1 (6 bases). The CDR3 is 17 amino acids. Germline V lookup: CDR1 KGHSH, CDR2 LQKENI. Trimming took off 3 bases at V and 4 bases at J, with 18 bases between the two ends. The CDR3 nucleotides are TGTGCCAGCTCACCTGCAGGGGCGAGTCTCCTTAATGAAAAACTGTTTTTT. Encoded protein: CASSPAGASLLNEKLFF.

The CDR3 loop reads CASRDGQGPTEAFF. The CDR3 coding sequence is TGTGCCAGCAGGGACGGACAGGGTCCCACTGAAGCTTTCTTT. The gene calls are TRBV28 and TRBJ1-1; 8 positions agree with TRBD1. The length of the CDR3 is 14 residues. Germline trimming cut 6 bases from V and 4 bases from J; bases unmatched to any gene: 7. CDR1 is MDHEN, CDR2 SYDVKM, per germline.

This clone is a singleton in its sample. The V and J genes are TRBV6-6 and TRBJ1-4; possible D gene TRBD1, 5 bases. Trimming cost V 2 bases and J 3 bases, with 10 bases left between them. CDR3 length equals 15 residues. CDR1 MNHNY and CDR2 SVGAGI come from the germline V gene (reference sequence). Here the CDR3 DNA reads TGTGCCAGCAGTTACGGTGGGACCTCTAATGAAAAACTGTTTTTT. As protein: CASSYGGTSNEKLFF.

CDR3 protein: CASSLVRGLSTDTQYF. Here the CDR3 DNA reads TGTGCCAGCAGCTTGGTGAGGGGGCTTAGCACAGATACGCAGTATTTT. The chain couples TRBV5-5 to TRBJ2-3; 7 bases line up with TRBD1. With V trimmed by 0 bases and J by 0 bases, 4 bases remained unmatched. This CDR3 is built from 16 residues. In germline, CDR1 is SGHKS, CDR2 YYEKEE (reference sequence).

The J gene is TRBJ1-5, the V gene TRBV7-2, with D maybe TRBD1 (6 bases). Per germline, CDR1 SGHTA and CDR2 FQGNSA. CDR3 length: 13 residues. The V gene lost 8 bases and the J gene lost 4 bases, with 12 bases spanning the gap. The CDR3 region has the DNA TGTGCCAGCGGGCGGGGGGCGAATCAGCCCCAGCATTTT. It yields the protein CASGRGANQPQHF.

The J gene is TRBJ2-3, the V gene TRBV7-2; D not resolved. CDR3 length: 11 amino acids. V lost 5 bases and J 7 bases, leaving 7 bases between the germline ends. The germline V gene has CDR1 SGHTA and CDR2 FQGNSA. The CDR3 here is CASSPTNTQYF. For the CDR3, the DNA is TGTGCCAGCAGCCCCACGAATACGCAGTATTTT.

This chain uses TRBV28 with TRBJ2-5, with a tentative D call TRBD1 (6 bases). Per the germline V gene, CDR1 is MDHEN and CDR2 is SYDVKM. V shed 2 bases and J shed 5 bases, with 18 bases lying between them. The CDR3 loop spans 16 amino acids. The CDR3 DNA reads as TGTGCCAGCAGTTTAAGGCTGGGCAGGGGCCGGGAGACCCAGTACTTC. Protein sequence: CASSLRLGRGRETQYF.

The chain links TRBV5-1 to TRBJ2-1, with unresolved D. This CDR3 comprises 15 residues. V was trimmed by 0 bases and J by 1 base, leaving 8 bases between them. Germline V lookup: CDR1 SGHRS, CDR2 YFSETQ. The CDR3 DNA reads as TGCGCCAGCAGCTTGGAGGGTAGTTCCTACAATGAGCAGTTCTTC. It translates to CASSLEGSSYNEQFF.

The chain uses TRBV28 and TRBJ1-1; D possibly corresponds to TRBD1 (5 bases). Germline V gene sequence: CDR1 MDHEN, CDR2 SYDVKM. Trimming removed 1 base from V and 12 bases from J, with 12 bases in between. This CDR3 is built from 12 residues. The CDR3 reads CASSLLGVLTFF. The CDR3 nucleotides are TGTGCCAGCAGTTTATTGGGGGTACTCACTTTCTTT.

The chain uses TRBV6-4 and TRBJ1-1; D is unresolved. CDR3 size: 13 residues. CDR1 is MRHNA, CDR2 SNTAGT, per germline. V was clipped by 5 bases and J by 1 base, with 8 bases between them. CDR3 nucleotides: TGTGCCAGCAGTCGCTCCCCGAACACTGAAGCTTTCTTT. Its translation is CASSRSPNTEAFF.

With respect to this clone: The same CDR3 can be traced to other DNA sequences in this sample. This chain joins TRBV11-2 and TRBJ1-3; D remains ambiguous. The CDR3 is 13 residues long. Germline CDR1 reads SGHAT; CDR2 reads FQNNGV. V was shortened by 5 bases and J by 4 bases, with 9 bases between the two germline ends. The CDR3 is CASSLPSGNTIYF. The CDR3 DNA sequence: TGTGCCAGCAGCCTTCCCTCCGGAAACACCATATATTTT.

The CDR3 sequence is CASSFGTSIGRVAFF. CDR3 bases: TGTGCCAGCAGCTTCGGGACTAGCATTGGGAGGGTAGCGTTCTTC. The chain carries TRBV11-2 and TRBJ2-1; 9 nucleotides line up with TRBD2. Per germline, CDR1 SGHAT and CDR2 FQNNGV. This CDR3 spans 15 amino acids. The ends lost 3 bases at V and 15 bases at J; junction bases unmatched: 15.